This TCR beta chain was sequenced for a study of OX40 agonist ivuxolimab in advanced cancers. For the study at large: Administration of intravenous ivuxolimab to patients occurred every 2 weeks at 0.01 to 10 mg/kg.

Assay used: immunoSEQ multiplex PCR; TCRdb lists only in-frame clones, some missing. Of fewer than 85,000 clones listed, 92% are singletons. Germline CDR1 is LNHDA and CDR2 is SQIVND (reference sequence). The CDR3 consists of 13 residues. In the case of this clone: An end of the junction does not agree with germline; a read error may underlie this.

This sequence was found in an adult with an advanced solid tumor such as melanoma, head and neck, liver or kidney cancer. The sample consisted of CD4+ or CD8+ T cells sorted from blood, taken in a trial of the OX40 agonist ivuxolimab. The chain employs TRBV19 and TRBJ1-5; 7 bases line up with TRBD1. The CDR3 loop is CASSTGENQPQHF. CDR3 sequence (DNA): TGCGCCAGTAGTACAGGGGAAAATCAGCCCCAGCATTTT. The full variable domain, completed using reference TRBV19 and TRBJ1-5, is DGGITQSPKYLFRKEGQNVTLSCEQNLNHDAMYWYRQDPGQGLRLIYYSQIVNDFQKGDIAEGYSVSREKKESFPLTVTSAQKNPTAFYLCASSTGENQPQHFGDGTRLSIL.